Each of the 15 T cell receptor beta chains below was sequenced from the same sample in a study of sequential checkpoint blockade in melanoma. The data were produced by immunoSEQ multiplex PCR, yet TCRdb's version contains in-frame clones alone and is incomplete. The sample yields under 40,000 clones, 86% seen once. The treatment: randomized to nivolumab then ipilimumab (arm A) or the reverse (arm B). The sequencing here drew on CD8+ T cells sorted from blood (inferred from file names), taken from a patient given nivolumab and ipilimumab in sequence. These receptors all stem from a human donor with melanoma.

The CDR3 DNA is TGTGCCAGCAGTGCCTACCGGGACAGGGGAAGCGGGAGGGCCGGGGAGCTGTTTTTT. The encoded protein is CASSAYRDRGSGRAGELFF. This rearrangement joins TRBV2 to TRBJ2-2, with D possibly called TRBD1 or TRBD2 (10 bases each). V shed 4 bases and J shed 6 bases, with 27 bases lying between them. The CDR3 is 19 residues long. Germline-derived CDR1 and CDR2 are SNHLY and FYNNEI.

V usage is TRBV23-1 and J usage is TRBJ2-3; 12 bases are a match to TRBD2. Being an ORF, TRBV23-1 has a function that is uncertain. The junction had 9 bases not matched to a gene; V was cut back by 0 bases and J by 5 bases. The CDR3 contains 18 residues. CDR3 nucleotides: TGCGCCAGCAGTCAATCGTCCCCTAGCGGGAGGGCCTTAGATACGCAGTATTTT. Its translation: CASSQSSPSGRALDTQYF.

This clone was counted a few times. V and J are TRBV4-1 and TRBJ1-2; D uncertain. The CDR3 runs to 15 residues. V gave up 0 bases and J gave up 4 bases, with 12 bases separating them. Looked up from germline, CDR1 is MGHRA and CDR2 is YSYEKL. CDR3 bases: TGCGCCAGCAGCCAAGATTTGGAGGGCCTCTATGGCTACACCTTC. This encodes CASSQDLEGLYGYTF.

J is TRBJ1-2 and V is TRBV10-3, with 7 bases aligning to TRBD1. The ends lost 0 bases at V and 4 bases at J; junction bases unmatched: 5. There are 15 residues in the CDR3. Germline CDR1 reads ENHRY; CDR2 reads SYGVKD. The CDR3 coding sequence is TGTGCCATCAGTGAGTCCGACAGGGTAGGCTATGGCTACACCTTC. Its translation: CAISESDRVGYGYTF.

This clone was seen a single time. Written as DNA, the CDR3 is TGTGCCAGCAAAGGGACAGGGTTCAATGAGCAGTTCTTC. This encodes CASKGTGFNEQFF. V and J are TRBV28 and TRBJ2-1, with TRBD1 identical over 9 bases. The trim removed 7 bases at V and 6 bases at J, leaving 4 bases unmatched. Germline V gene lookup returns CDR1 MDHEN and CDR2 SYDVKM. The CDR3 covers 13 residues.

This rearrangement joins TRBV2 to TRBJ1-4; 9 nucleotides line up with TRBD1. Per the germline V gene, CDR1 is SNHLY and CDR2 is FYNNEI. The CDR3 spans 13 residues. The V segment lost 7 bases and the J segment 8 bases; nucleotides outside the gene matches: 5. CDR3 bases: TGTGCCAGCATTGGGACAGGGCCCGAAAAACTGTTTTTT. This encodes CASIGTGPEKLFF.

This rearrangement joins TRBV9 to TRBJ2-7; 13 bases agree with TRBD2. The germline CDR1 and CDR2 sequences are SGDLS and YYNGEE. This CDR3 region has 16 residues. Trimming took 3 bases from V and 2 from J; bases not matched to a gene: 5. The CDR3: CASSGGTSGTTYEQYF. For the CDR3, the DNA is TGTGCCAGCAGCGGGGGGACTAGCGGGACTACCTACGAGCAGTACTTC.

V usage is TRBV28 and J usage is TRBJ2-1; 10 nucleotides agree with TRBD2. Trimming took 5 bases from V and 4 from J; bases not matched to a gene: 5. The CDR3 is 15 residues long. Germline values: CDR1 MDHEN, CDR2 SYDVKM. As DNA, the CDR3 is TGTGCCAGCAGTCTCCAGCGGGGGGGTTACAATGAGCAGTTCTTC. Translating it yields CASSLQRGGYNEQFF.

For the CDR3, the DNA is TGTGCCAGCAGTCCTCTGCCCCAGGGGGCCTACGAGCAGTACTTC. Amino acids: CASSPLPQGAYEQYF. The chain recombines TRBV27 with TRBJ2-7; 7 nucleotides agree with TRBD1. This CDR3 is built from 15 residues. Trimming removed 5 bases from V and 2 bases from J; junction bases left unmatched: 9. Germline assignment: CDR1 MNHEY and CDR2 SMNVEV (reference sequence).

V is TRBV6-5 and J is TRBJ2-5, with D perhaps TRBD2 (5 bases). V lost 0 bases, J lost 2 bases, and 7 bases lay in between. The V gene's germline CDR1 is MNHEY and CDR2 SVGAGI. CDR3 length: 14 residues. In DNA form, the CDR3 reads TGTGCCAGCAGTTACTCGACTATTCAAGAGACCCAGTACTTC. It translates to CASSYSTIQETQYF.

This clone appeared a single time. The chain links TRBV27 to TRBJ1-1; 11 nucleotides agree with TRBD1. In germline, CDR1 is MNHEY, CDR2 SMNVEV (reference sequence). The CDR3 is made up of 15 amino acids. The V and J ends lost 5 bases and 10 bases, in that order; junction bases with no gene match: 12. CDR3 amino acids: CASSIIPGTGGSAFF. CDR3 in DNA: TGTGCCAGCAGTATAATTCCCGGGACAGGGGGTTCAGCTTTCTTT.

The chain recombines TRBV4-1 with TRBJ2-3; D not resolved. Trimming left V 0 bases short and J 4 bases short, with 11 bases between. The CDR3 contains 15 residues. Germline CDR1 and CDR2: MGHRA and YSYEKL. The CDR3 here is CASSQDLHRADTQYF. In DNA form, the CDR3 reads TGCGCCAGCAGCCAAGATTTACACCGGGCAGATACGCAGTATTTT.

This rearrangement joins TRBV6-5 to TRBJ2-2; weak D call: TRBD2 (5 bases). V lost 5 bases, J lost 5 bases, and 12 bases lay in between. The CDR3 extends over 14 amino acids. Looked up from germline, CDR1 is MNHEY and CDR2 is SVGAGI. The CDR3 is CASSLVGGTGELFF. The CDR3 coding sequence is TGTGCCAGCAGTCTAGTCGGCGGGACCGGGGAGCTGTTTTTT.

This chain connects TRBV28 to TRBJ2-7; perhaps TRBD2 as D (5 bases). The CDR3 is made up of 13 amino acids. Trimming took off 3 bases at V and 3 bases at J, with 9 bases between the two ends. Germline V CDR1 and CDR2: MDHEN, SYDVKM. CDR3: CASSFGESYEQYF. CDR3 bases: TGTGCCAGCAGTTTCGGGGAAAGCTACGAGCAGTACTTC.

The rearrangement links TRBV5-1 to TRBJ2-3; D might be TRBD2 (7 bases). Germline CDR1 reads SGHRS; CDR2 reads YFSETQ. V lost 6 bases and J 3 bases, leaving 14 bases between the germline ends. This CDR3 spans 14 amino acids. CDR3 amino acids: CASTLRGPTDTQYF. The CDR3 bases are TGCGCCAGCACCCTGCGGGGGCCAACAGATACGCAGTATTTT.